This paragraph covers one T cell receptor (beta chain) sequence. Its antigen remains unknown. TCRdb's copy holds only in-frame clones and misses some; the assay was immunoSEQ multiplex PCR. The profile shows around 67,000 clones, roughly 84% of them singletons. Germline V gene sequence: CDR1 SGHVS, CDR2 FNYEAQ. Trimming took 5 bases from V and 6 from J, leaving 23 bases between them. The CDR3 loop spans 18 amino acids. The entry originates in a study of T cell responses to AZD1222 COVID-19 vaccine. Study at large: Second doses at about 4 or about 12 weeks were pooled. The study's findings and limits: Elevations in Spike-specific TCR breadth and depth followed administration of two AZD1222 doses. Per reports, nearly half of all spike-specific TCRs target regions that are unmutated in variants.

The genes are TRBV7-6 and TRBJ1-6; possible D gene TRBD1, 5 bases. This receptor was identified in an adult in good health. Material: peripheral blood, obtained on day 0 of AZD1222 vaccination. Here the CDR3 reads CASSIRSDGARFNSPLHF. The DNA for the CDR3 is TGTGCCAGCAGCATTAGGTCGGACGGGGCCCGATTTAATTCACCCCTCCACTTT.